This T cell receptor (beta chain) originates from a study of blood T cell repertoires in COVID-19. Background on the study: Specimens from acute and convalescent COVID-19 originated in the United States, Italy and Spain. The cDNA or gDNA used as material had been derived from T cells, B-cell-depleted T cells, or PBMCs.

V dropped 4 bases and J dropped 8; count of bases not matched to a gene: 13. This CDR3 region has 17 residues. Germline CDR1 SGHNT, CDR2 YYREEE (reference sequence). Original analysis: Amplified reference gene primers provided the basis for estimating nucleated cell counts. Sequencing was performed with immunoSEQ multiplex PCR; in TCRdb, only in-frame clones are kept and a portion is missing. V and J calls and clone size are copied from that table; D and trimming were computed from the DNA. Of about 250,000 clones listed, 81% are singletons. The sequence was obtained from a woman of 80 years or more with acute or convalescent COVID-19. J is TRBJ1-4 and V is TRBV5-4; 11 bases align to TRBD1. Specimen: peripheral blood. For the CDR3, the DNA is TGTGCCAGCAGCAGGCAGGACAGGGGGCAGGGTTACGAAAAACTGTTTTTT. Residues: CASSRQDRGQGYEKLFF.